The text below deals with one T cell receptor beta chain. Its target is unknown. TCRdb reprocessed the 5' RACE reads and keeps a single row for each CDR3 protein, giving no DNA. The sample has 200,000 to 250,000 distinct CDR3 sequences; the top ten hold roughly 8%. Germline V gene sequence: CDR1 MNHNY, CDR2 SVGAGI (reference sequence). The CDR3 extends over 13 amino acids. This sample was taken from a study of monozygotic twins with inflammatory bowel disease. Study conclusions and caveats: Immunosuppressive treatment differences may have increased patient repertoire variability.

The rearrangement uses TRBV6-6 and TRBJ2-5; TCRdb's assignment of TRBD1 cannot be checked, as there is no DNA. The TCR comes from a human donor with ulcerative colitis or Crohn's disease, or a healthy co-twin of an affected twin (not recorded which). Material for sequencing was blood. CDR3 in amino acids: CASSGGSQETQYF.